These 10 T cell receptor beta chains share one sample of origin, sequenced in a study of T-cell memory formation after mild COVID-19. TCRdb re-derived calls from the 5' RACE reads in MiXCR, one entry per CDR3 protein. Here the sample spans around 530,000 distinct CDR3 sequences, roughly 22% being singletons. Sequencing was carried out using PBMCs or a T cell subset sorted from them (not recorded which). The receptors originated from an adult woman who had mild COVID-19 (a few samples of this study predate the infection). Cell type and time point are not known.

This clonotype was observed a handful of times. The genes are TRBV5-5 and TRBJ1-1; 7 bases fit TRBD1. The V segment lost 4 bases and the J segment 10 bases; nucleotides outside the gene matches: 10. The V gene's germline CDR1 is SGHKS and CDR2 YYEKEE (reference sequence). The CDR3 loop spans 13 amino acids. The CDR3, as DNA: TGTGCCAGCAGCCGGACAACAGGGGCGGTAGCTTTCTTT. Translation: CASSRTTGAVAFF.

This clonotype was seen only a few times. This rearrangement joins TRBV6-5 to TRBJ2-3, with 8 bases fitting TRBD2. The CDR3 extends over 15 amino acids. J gave up 4 bases and V 0 bases, and 3 bases lay outside the gene matches. Germline V gene data show CDR1 as MNHEY and CDR2 as SVGAGI. CDR3 amino acids: CASSYSDSGADTQYF. The CDR3, as DNA: TGTGCCAGCAGTTACTCGGATAGCGGGGCAGATACGCAGTATTTT.

This clonotype was recorded a few times. The CDR3 DNA sequence: TGTGCCAGCAGTCCGGGACAGGGGAGATCCTGTGGCTACACCTTC. As protein: CASSPGQGRSCGYTF. The chain couples TRBV6-5 to TRBJ1-2, with 10 bases aligning to TRBD1. The length of the CDR3 is 15 residues. Unmatched junction bases numbered 10, after V lost 5 bases and J lost 7 bases. The germline CDR1 and CDR2 sequences are MNHEY and SVGAGI.

The chain uses TRBV4-2 and TRBJ2-1, with 15 bases matching TRBD2. The trim removed 4 bases at V and 5 bases at J, leaving 9 bases unmatched. The germline gives CDR1 LGHNA, CDR2 YNFKEQ. This CDR3 contains 18 residues. The CDR3: CASSRGLAGGLGNNEQFF. CDR3 sequence (DNA): TGTGCCAGCAGCCGAGGACTAGCGGGAGGGTTGGGTAACAATGAGCAGTTCTTC.

The CDR3 reads CSVGTGREEQYF. In DNA, the CDR3 is TGCAGCGTTGGGACAGGGCGAGAGGAGCAGTACTTC. This chain joins TRBV29-1 and TRBJ2-7, with 8 bases fitting TRBD1. This CDR3 region has 12 residues. V gave up 4 bases and J gave up 7 bases; unmatched junction bases: 6. Germline CDR1 reads SQVTM; CDR2 reads ANQGSEA.

CDR3 in amino acids: CASSDSSGYTGELFF. CDR3 DNA sequence: TGTGCCAGCAGTGACTCTAGCGGTTACACCGGGGAGCTGTTTTTT. This chain connects TRBV2 to TRBJ2-2; 7 nucleotides line up with TRBD2. CDR1 SNHLY and CDR2 FYNNEI come from the germline V gene. J was trimmed by 3 bases and V by 3 bases; bases with no gene match: 4. This CDR3 region has 15 residues.

The chain carries TRBV24-1 and TRBJ2-7; the D is unclear. The CDR3 is 13 residues long. In germline, CDR1 is KGHDR, CDR2 SFDVKD. The V gene lost 4 bases and the J gene lost 3 bases, with 9 bases spanning the gap. CDR3 amino acids: CATSEGSRYEQYF. The DNA of the CDR3 is TGTGCCACCAGTGAGGGGTCCCGCTACGAGCAGTACTTC.

Only a few counts were recorded for this clonotype. This chain links TRBV20-1 with TRBJ2-5; 7 positions match TRBD1. Unmatched junction bases numbered 8, after V lost 5 bases and J lost 2 bases. The CDR3 contains 14 residues. Germline CDR1 is DFQATT and CDR2 is SNEGSKA (reference sequence). The CDR3 loop reads CSAPMTGRQETQYF. The CDR3 coding sequence is TGCAGTGCTCCGATGACAGGGCGGCAAGAGACCCAGTACTTC.

This sequence joins TRBV19 and TRBJ1-1; perhaps TRBD1 as D (6 bases). This CDR3 has 11 residues. Trimming left V 9 bases short and J 9 bases short, with 14 bases between. Per germline, CDR1 LNHDA and CDR2 SQIVND (reference sequence). DNA for the CDR3: TGTGCCAGCGAGAACAGGGTCCAAGCTTTCTTT. This encodes CASENRVQAFF. Together with reference TRBV19 and TRBJ1-1, the CDR3 gives the full variable domain: DGGITQSPKYLFRKEGQNVTLSCEQNLNHDAMYWYRQDPGQGLRLIYYSQIVNDFQKGDIAEGYSVSREKKESFPLTVTSAQKNPTAFYLCASENRVQAFFGQGTRLTVV.

The chain carries TRBV5-6 and TRBJ2-1, with 8 positions matching TRBD2. Germline values: CDR1 SGHDT, CDR2 YYEEEE. V was clipped by 3 bases and J by 4 bases; unmatched bases: 12. The CDR3 totals 17 residues. For the CDR3, the DNA is TGTGCCAGCAGCTGGGGGCCAGCGGGGGACATTTACAATGAGCAGTTCTTC. Amino acids: CASSWGPAGDIYNEQFF.